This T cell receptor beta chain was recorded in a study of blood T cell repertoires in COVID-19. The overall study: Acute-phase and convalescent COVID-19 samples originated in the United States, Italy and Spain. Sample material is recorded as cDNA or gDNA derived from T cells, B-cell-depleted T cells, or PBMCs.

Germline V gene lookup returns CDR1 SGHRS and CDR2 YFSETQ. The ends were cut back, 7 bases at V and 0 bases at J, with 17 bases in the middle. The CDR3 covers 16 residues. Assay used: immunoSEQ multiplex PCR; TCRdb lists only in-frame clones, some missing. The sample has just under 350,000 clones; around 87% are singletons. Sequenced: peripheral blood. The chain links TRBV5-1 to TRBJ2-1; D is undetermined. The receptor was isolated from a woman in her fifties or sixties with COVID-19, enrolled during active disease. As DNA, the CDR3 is TGCGCCAGCGGAGACTCATTTGTGACCTCCTACAATGAGCAGTTCTTC. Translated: CASGDSFVTSYNEQFF.